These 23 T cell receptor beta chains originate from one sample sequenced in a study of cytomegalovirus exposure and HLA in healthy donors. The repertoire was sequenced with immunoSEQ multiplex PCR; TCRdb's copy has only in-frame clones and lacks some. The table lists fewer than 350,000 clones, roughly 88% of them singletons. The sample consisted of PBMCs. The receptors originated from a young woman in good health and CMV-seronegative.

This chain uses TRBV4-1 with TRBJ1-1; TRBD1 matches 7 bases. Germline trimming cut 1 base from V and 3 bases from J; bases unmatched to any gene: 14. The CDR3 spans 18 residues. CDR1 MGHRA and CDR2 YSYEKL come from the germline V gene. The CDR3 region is CASSQVNRGSPPDTEAFF. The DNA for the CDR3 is TGCGCCAGCAGCCAAGTAAACAGGGGATCCCCCCCTGACACTGAAGCTTTCTTT.

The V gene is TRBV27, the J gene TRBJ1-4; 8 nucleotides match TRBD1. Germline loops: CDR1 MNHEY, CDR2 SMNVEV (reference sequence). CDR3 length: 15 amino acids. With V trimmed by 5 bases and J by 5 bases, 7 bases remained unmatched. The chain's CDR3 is CASSRGQGENEKLFF. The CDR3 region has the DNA TGTGCCAGCAGTAGAGGACAGGGTGAAAATGAAAAACTGTTTTTT.

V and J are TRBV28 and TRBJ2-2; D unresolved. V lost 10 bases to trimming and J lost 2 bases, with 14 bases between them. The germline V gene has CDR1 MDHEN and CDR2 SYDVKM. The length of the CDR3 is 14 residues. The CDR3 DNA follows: TGTGCCAACCAGATACCCCTCAACACCGGGGAGCTGTTTTTT. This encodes CANQIPLNTGELFF.

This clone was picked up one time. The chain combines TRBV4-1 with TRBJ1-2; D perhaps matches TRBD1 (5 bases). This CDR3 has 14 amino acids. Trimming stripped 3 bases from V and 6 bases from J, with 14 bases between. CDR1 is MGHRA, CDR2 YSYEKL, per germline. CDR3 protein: CASSHPVGGNGYTF. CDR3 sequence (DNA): TGCGCCAGCAGCCACCCGGTCGGGGGAAATGGCTACACCTTC.

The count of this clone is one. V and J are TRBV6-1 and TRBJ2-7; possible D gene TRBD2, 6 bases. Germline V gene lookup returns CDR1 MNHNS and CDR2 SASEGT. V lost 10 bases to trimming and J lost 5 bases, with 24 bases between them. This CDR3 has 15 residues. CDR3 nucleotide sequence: TGTGCCACAACCTCGGAGCCGGGAGTTTCCCACGAGCAGTACTTC. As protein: CATTSEPGVSHEQYF.

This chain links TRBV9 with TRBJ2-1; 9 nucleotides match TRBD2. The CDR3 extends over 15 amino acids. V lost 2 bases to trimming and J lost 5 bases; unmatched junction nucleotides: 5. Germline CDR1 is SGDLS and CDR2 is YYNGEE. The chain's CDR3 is CASSVSGSSNNEQFF. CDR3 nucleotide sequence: TGTGCCAGCAGCGTTAGCGGGAGTAGCAACAATGAGCAGTTCTTC.

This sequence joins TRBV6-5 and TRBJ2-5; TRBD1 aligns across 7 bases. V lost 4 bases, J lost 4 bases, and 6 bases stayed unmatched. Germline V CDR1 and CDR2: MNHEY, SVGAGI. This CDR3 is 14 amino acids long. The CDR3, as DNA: TGTGCCAGCAGTTCCCTCACAGGGGCAGAGACCCAGTACTTC. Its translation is CASSSLTGAETQYF.

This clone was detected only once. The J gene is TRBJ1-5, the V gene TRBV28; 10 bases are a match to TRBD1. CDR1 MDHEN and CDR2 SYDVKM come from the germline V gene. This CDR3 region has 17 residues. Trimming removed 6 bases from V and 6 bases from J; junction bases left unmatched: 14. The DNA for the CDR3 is TGTGCCAGCAGCCCGGGACAGGGGTTCAGTTTAGGTCAGCCCCAGCATTTT. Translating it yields CASSPGQGFSLGQPQHF. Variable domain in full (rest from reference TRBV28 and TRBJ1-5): DVKVTQSSRYLVKRTGEKVFLECVQDMDHENMFWYRQDPGLGLRLIYFSYDVKMKEKGDIPEGYSVSREKKERFSLILESASTNQTSMYLCASSPGQGFSLGQPQHFGDGTRLSIL.

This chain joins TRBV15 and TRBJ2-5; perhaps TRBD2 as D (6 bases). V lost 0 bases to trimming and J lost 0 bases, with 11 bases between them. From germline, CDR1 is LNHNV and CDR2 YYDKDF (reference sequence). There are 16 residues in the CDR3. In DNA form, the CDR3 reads TGTGCCACCAGCAGAGACCGTGGAGGGTACCAAGAGACCCAGTACTTC. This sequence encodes CATSRDRGGYQETQYF.

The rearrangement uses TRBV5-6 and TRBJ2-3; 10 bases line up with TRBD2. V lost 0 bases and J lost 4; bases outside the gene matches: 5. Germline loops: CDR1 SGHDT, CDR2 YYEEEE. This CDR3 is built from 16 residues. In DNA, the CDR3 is TGTGCCAGCAGCTTGGGCCTAGCGGGAGCGTCAGATACGCAGTATTTT. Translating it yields CASSLGLAGASDTQYF.

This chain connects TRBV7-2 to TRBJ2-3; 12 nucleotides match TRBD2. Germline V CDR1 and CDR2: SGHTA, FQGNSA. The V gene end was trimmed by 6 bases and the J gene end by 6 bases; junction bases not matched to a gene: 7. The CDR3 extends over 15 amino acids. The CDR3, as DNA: TGTGCCAGCAGACAGACTAGCGGGAGTACGGATACGCAGTATTTT. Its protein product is CASRQTSGSTDTQYF.

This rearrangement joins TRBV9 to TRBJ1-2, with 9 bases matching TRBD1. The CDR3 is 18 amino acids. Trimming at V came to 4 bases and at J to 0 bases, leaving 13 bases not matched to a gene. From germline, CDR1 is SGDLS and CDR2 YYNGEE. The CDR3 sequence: CASSSGTGIIGPNYGYTF. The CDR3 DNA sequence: TGTGCCAGCAGCTCCGGGACAGGGATTATTGGGCCTAACTATGGCTACACCTTC.

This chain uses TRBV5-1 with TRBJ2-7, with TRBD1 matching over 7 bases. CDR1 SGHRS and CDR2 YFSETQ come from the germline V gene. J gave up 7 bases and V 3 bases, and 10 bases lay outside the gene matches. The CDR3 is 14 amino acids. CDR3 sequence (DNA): TGCGCCAGCAGCTCCCCCGGGACAGCATTGGAGCAGTACTTC. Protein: CASSSPGTALEQYF.

The CDR3 nucleotides are TGTGCCAGCAGTTCGCTAGCGGGAGGGCACTACGAGCAGTACTTC. This translates into CASSSLAGGHYEQYF. The chain joins TRBV27 to TRBJ2-7; 12 positions agree with TRBD2. V lost 4 bases, J lost 3 bases, and 4 bases stayed unmatched. The germline CDR1 and CDR2 sequences are MNHEY and SMNVEV (reference sequence). CDR3 length equals 15 residues.

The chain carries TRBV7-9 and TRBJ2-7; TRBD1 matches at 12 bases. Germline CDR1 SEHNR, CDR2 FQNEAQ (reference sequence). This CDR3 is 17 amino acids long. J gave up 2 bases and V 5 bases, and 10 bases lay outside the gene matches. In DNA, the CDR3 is TGTGCCAGCAGCGGACGGGACAGGGGGCCAACGGCCTACGAGCAGTACTTC. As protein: CASSGRDRGPTAYEQYF.

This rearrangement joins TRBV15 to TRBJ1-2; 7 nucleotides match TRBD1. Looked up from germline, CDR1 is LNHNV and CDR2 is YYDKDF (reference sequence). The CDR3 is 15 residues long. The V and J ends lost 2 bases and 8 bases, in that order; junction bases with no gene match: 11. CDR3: CATSRYGDSRDGYTF. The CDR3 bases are TGTGCCACCAGCAGATACGGGGACAGTAGGGACGGCTACACCTTC.

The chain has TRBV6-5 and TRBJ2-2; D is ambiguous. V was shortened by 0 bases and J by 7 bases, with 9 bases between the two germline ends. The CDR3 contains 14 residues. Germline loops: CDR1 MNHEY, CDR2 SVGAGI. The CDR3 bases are TGTGCCAGCAGTTACTCGTCGGTTCGCGGGGAGCTGTTTTTT. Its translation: CASSYSSVRGELFF.

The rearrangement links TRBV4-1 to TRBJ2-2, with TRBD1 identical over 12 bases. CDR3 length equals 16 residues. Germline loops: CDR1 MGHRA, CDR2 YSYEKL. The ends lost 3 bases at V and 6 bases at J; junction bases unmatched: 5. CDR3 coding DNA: TGCGCCAGCAGCCACCCGGGACAGGGGGCTTCCGGGGAGCTGTTTTTT. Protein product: CASSHPGQGASGELFF.

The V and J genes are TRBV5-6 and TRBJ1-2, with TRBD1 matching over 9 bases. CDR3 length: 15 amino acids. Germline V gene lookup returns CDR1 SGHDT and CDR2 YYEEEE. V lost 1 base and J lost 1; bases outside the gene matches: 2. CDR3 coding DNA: TGTGCCAGCAGCTTGTGGGACAGGGTTAACTATGGCTACACCTTC. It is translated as CASSLWDRVNYGYTF.

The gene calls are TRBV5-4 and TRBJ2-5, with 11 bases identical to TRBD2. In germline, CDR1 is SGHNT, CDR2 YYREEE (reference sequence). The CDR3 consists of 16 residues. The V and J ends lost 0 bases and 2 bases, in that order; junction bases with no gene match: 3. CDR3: CASSLGSGRAQETQYF. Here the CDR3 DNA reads TGTGCCAGCAGCTTGGGTAGCGGGAGGGCGCAAGAGACCCAGTACTTC.

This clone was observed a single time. Here the CDR3 DNA reads TGTGCCAGCGGGGGCCTTAGCGGGAGGAGCGAGCAGTACTTC. It specifies CASGGLSGRSEQYF. The J gene is TRBJ2-7, the V gene TRBV6-1; 10 bases agree with TRBD2. This CDR3 region has 14 residues. The V and J ends lost 8 bases and 6 bases, in that order; junction bases with no gene match: 10. CDR1 is MNHNS, CDR2 SASEGT, per germline.

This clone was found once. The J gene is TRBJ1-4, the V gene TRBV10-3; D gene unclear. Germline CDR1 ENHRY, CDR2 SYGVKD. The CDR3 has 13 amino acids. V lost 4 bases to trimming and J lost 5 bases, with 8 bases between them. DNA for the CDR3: TGTGCCATCAGTGTTGCAGTAAATGAAAAACTGTTTTTT. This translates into CAISVAVNEKLFF.

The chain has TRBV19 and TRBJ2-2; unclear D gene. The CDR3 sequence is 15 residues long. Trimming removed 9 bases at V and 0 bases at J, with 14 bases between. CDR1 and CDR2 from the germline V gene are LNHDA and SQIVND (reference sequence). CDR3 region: CASRTTFANTGELFF. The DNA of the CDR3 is TGTGCCAGCCGAACAACGTTCGCGAACACCGGGGAGCTGTTTTTT.